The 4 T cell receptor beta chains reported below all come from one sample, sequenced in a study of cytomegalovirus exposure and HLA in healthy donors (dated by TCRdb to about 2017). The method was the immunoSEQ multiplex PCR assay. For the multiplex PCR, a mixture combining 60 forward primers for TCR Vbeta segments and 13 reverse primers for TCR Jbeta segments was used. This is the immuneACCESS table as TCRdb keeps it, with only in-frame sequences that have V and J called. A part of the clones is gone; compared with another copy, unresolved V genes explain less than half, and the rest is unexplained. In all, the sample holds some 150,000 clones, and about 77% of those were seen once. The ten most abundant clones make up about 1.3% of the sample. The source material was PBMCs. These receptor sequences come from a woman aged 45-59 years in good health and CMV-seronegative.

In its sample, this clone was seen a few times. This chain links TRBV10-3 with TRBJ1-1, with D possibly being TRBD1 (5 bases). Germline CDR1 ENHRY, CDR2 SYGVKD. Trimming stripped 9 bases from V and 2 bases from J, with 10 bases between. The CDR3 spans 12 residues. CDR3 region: CAIGQGNTEAFF. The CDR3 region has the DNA TGTGCCATAGGGCAGGGTAACACTGAAGCTTTCTTT.

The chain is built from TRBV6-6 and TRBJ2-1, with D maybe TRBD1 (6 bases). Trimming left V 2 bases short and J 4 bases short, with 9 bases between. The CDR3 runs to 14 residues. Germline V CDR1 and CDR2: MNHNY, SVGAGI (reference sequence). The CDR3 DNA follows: TGTGCCAGCAGTTACAAGGGGGTTTACAATGAGCAGTTCTTC. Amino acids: CASSYKGVYNEQFF.

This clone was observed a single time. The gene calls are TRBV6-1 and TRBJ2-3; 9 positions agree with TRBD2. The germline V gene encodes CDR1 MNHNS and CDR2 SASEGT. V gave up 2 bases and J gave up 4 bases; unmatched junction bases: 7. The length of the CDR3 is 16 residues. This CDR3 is CASSETTRLAADTQYF. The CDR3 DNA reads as TGTGCCAGCAGTGAAACGACGCGACTAGCGGCAGATACGCAGTATTTT.

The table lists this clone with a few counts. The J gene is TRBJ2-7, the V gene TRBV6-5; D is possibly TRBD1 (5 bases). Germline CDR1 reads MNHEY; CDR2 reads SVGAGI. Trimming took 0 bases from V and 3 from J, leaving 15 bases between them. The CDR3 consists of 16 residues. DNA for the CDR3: TGTGCCAGCAGTTACTCAGTAAGACAGCCGATCTACGAGCAGTACTTC. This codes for CASSYSVRQPIYEQYF.